This T cell receptor (beta chain) was captured in a study of HIV-infected children after antiretroviral therapy interruption. On the study more broadly: Interruption-arm sampling covered weeks 0, 12, interruption end (24 or 48), and about 3 years post-study.

The treatment here: PENTA 11 planned treatment interruption arm or continuous ART arm. Sorting from thawed PBMCs isolated naive CD4+ CD45RA+ CD45RO- T cells. Germline V CDR1 and CDR2: SGHRS, YFSETQ. The CDR3 extends over 14 amino acids. Trimming removed 0 bases at V and 9 bases at J, with 13 bases between. There are many counts of this clonotype. The TCR library was built from RNA with a 3' RACE protocol and unique molecular identifiers. TCRdb recomputed calls from the 3' RACE reads with MiXCR, one row per CDR3 protein. Of about 89,000 distinct CDR3 sequences detected, about 6.9% appear once; the ten largest clones hold more than 0.95%.

The chain joins TRBV5-1 to TRBJ2-1, with TRBD1 as a possible D gene (5 bases). The source of this sequence is a pool of human donors with HIV. Sequencing was performed on CD45RA+ CD4+ T cells from PBMCs, pooled from several time points, taken from a donor given antiretroviral therapy, either interrupted or continuous. Specified subset: naive CD4+ CD45RA+ CD45RO- T cells. CDR3 amino acids: CASSLARGAVEQFF. The CDR3 DNA reads TGCGCCAGCAGCTTGGCAAGGGGTGCAGTTGAGCAGTTCTTC. The full variable domain, rest sourced from reference TRBV5-1 and TRBJ2-1, is KAGVTQTPRYLIKTRGQQVTLSCSPISGHRSVSWYQQTPGQGLQFLFEYFSETQRNKGNFPGRFSGRQFSNSRSEMNVSTLELGDSALYLCASSLARGAVEQFFGPGTRLTVL.